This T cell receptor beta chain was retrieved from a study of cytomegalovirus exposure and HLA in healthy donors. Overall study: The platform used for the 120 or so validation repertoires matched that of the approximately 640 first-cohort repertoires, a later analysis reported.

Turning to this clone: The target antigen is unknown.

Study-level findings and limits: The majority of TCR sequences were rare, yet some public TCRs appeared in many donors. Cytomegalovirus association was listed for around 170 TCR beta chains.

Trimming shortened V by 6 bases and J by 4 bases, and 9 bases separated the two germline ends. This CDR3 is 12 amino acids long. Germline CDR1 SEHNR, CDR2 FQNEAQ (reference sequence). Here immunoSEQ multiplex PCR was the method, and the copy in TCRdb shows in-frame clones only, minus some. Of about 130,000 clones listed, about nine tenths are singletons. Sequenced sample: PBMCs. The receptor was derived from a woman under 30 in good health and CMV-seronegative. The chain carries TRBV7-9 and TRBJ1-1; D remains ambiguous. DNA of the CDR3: TGTGCCAGCAGGGGAGTGGGCACTGAAGCTTTCTTT. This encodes CASRGVGTEAFF.